The 26 T cell receptor beta chains below were found in one sample sequenced in a study of breast tumors, draining lymph nodes, adjacent tissues. The lymph nodes were axillary draining lymph nodes from breast cancer patients. In TCRdb, the multiplex PCR reads were re-called with MiXCR into one record per CDR3 protein. The sample includes about 100,000 distinct CDR3 sequences, roughly 20% seen only once; the top ten take approximately 1.2%. Specimen: axillary lymph node tissue. Every receptor here comes from a female donor with breast cancer. Some clones in this sample may be carry-over from other donors' samples.

This clonotype was found many times. The chain links TRBV5-1 to TRBJ1-6; D gene unclear. The germline CDR1 and CDR2 sequences are SGHRS and YFSETQ. The CDR3 spans 15 residues. The V gene lost 4 bases and the J gene lost 0 bases, with 8 bases spanning the gap. The CDR3 nucleotides read TGCGCCAGCAGCCCGGATGTCTCCTATAATTCACCCCTCCACTTT. Residues: CASSPDVSYNSPLHF.

Many counts were recorded for this clonotype. The gene calls are TRBV9 and TRBJ2-3; no definite D call. Germline-derived CDR1 and CDR2 are SGDLS and YYNGEE. V was pared by 0 bases and J by 0 bases, with 8 bases between. The CDR3 is 15 amino acids. As DNA, the CDR3 is TGTGCCAGCAGCGTAGGTCCGTCTAGCACAGATACGCAGTATTTT. Its protein is CASSVGPSSTDTQYF.

In its sample, this clonotype was seen once. A much larger clone is a single base away; this may be a read error. This CDR3 is missing its conserved last phenylalanine or tryptophan, likely due to a read error. The V call is TRBV9, the J call TRBJ2-3, with 8 bases fitting TRBD2. Germline V CDR1 and CDR2: SGDLS, YYNGEE. The CDR3 totals 16 residues. With V trimmed by 2 bases and J by 1 base, 6 bases remained unmatched. In DNA form, the CDR3 reads TGTGCCAGCAGCGTTCGAGCGGGAGTGGGCACAGATACGCAGTATTAT. Its protein is CASSVRAGVGTDTQYY.

There are many counts of this clonotype. CDR3 amino acids: CASNGGGNTIYF. CDR3 bases: TGTGCCAGCAACGGGGGCGGAAACACCATATATTTT. This chain joins TRBV6-6 and TRBJ1-3; weak D call: TRBD1 (6 bases). CDR1 is MNHNY, CDR2 SVGAGI, per germline (reference sequence). V gave up 7 bases and J gave up 4 bases, with 8 bases separating them. This CDR3 region has 12 residues.

This clonotype turned up a few times. Being one base from a much bigger clone, this may be a read error. This sequence joins TRBV20-1 and TRBJ2-3; 8 bases match TRBD2. The CDR3 contains 15 residues. CDR1 and CDR2 from the germline V gene are DFQATT and SNEGSKA (reference sequence). With V trimmed by 6 bases and J by 3 bases, 11 bases remained unmatched. The CDR3 DNA follows: TGCAGTGCCTCAGGCGGTAGCGGGGCTACAGATACGCAGTATTTT. Translation gives CSASGGSGATDTQYF.

This clonotype occurred a few times. J is TRBJ1-3 and V is TRBV28, with D perhaps TRBD1 (6 bases). CDR1 is MDHEN and CDR2 is SYDVKM in the germline V gene. The CDR3 covers 13 residues. Trimming cost V 10 bases and J 6 bases, with 16 bases left between them. The CDR3 protein is CATTPQGANTIYF. The CDR3, as DNA: TGTGCCACCACTCCACAGGGTGCAAACACCATATATTTT.

This clonotype was picked up one time. Without the conserved terminal phenylalanine or tryptophan, this CDR3 likely stems from a read error. This chain links TRBV10-1 with TRBJ2-3; D assignment may be TRBD1 or TRBD2 (5 bases each). The ends were cut back, 0 bases at V and 4 bases at J, with 11 bases in the middle. CDR3 size: 15 residues. Germline V lookup: CDR1 WNHNN, CDR2 SYGVQD (reference sequence). The CDR3 loop is CASSESSGSADTQYL. CDR3 nucleotide sequence: TGCGCCAGCAGTGAGTCGTCAGGGAGTGCAGATACGCAGTATCTT.

On this clonotype itself: This may be a read error: a much more frequent sequence differs by one nucleotide. This sequence joins TRBV9 and TRBJ1-3; D call uncertain. Germline V gene sequence: CDR1 SGDLS, CDR2 YYNGEE. The germline V and J ends were trimmed by 4 bases and 4 bases, with 15 bases remaining between them. This CDR3 spans 15 amino acids. CDR3 protein: CASSPSDPEGNTIYF. For the CDR3, the DNA is TGTGCCAGCAGCCCCAGCGACCCCGAGGGAAACACCATATATTTT.

This clonotype was recorded many times. The gene calls are TRBV10-2 and TRBJ2-7; D perhaps matches TRBD2 (5 bases). The V and J ends lost 4 bases and 5 bases respectively, with 18 bases between them. Germline assignment: CDR1 WSHSY and CDR2 SAAADI. The CDR3 runs 15 residues. The DNA for the CDR3 is TGCGCCAGCAGTGTTGCTAGCCGCCCGGTCGACGAGCAGTACTTC. Translation gives CASSVASRPVDEQYF.

Many counts were recorded for this clonotype. The chain uses TRBV12-3 or TRBV12-4 and TRBJ2-3; a weak D match, TRBD2 (7 bases). Trimming took off 6 bases at V and 1 base at J, with 11 bases between the two ends. This CDR3 has 14 amino acids. As DNA, the CDR3 is TGTGCCAGCAGGGGGAGGGGGGGCACAGATACGCAGTATTTT. Translated, it gives CASRGRGGTDTQYF.

This clonotype was observed at least ten times. The chain recombines TRBV2 with TRBJ2-3; D possibly corresponds to TRBD1 (6 bases). The CDR3 loop spans 13 amino acids. The germline gives CDR1 SNHLY, CDR2 FYNNEI. V lost 7 bases, J lost 1 base, and 9 bases lay in between. The CDR3 DNA is TGTGCCAGCATAGCAGGGGGCACAGATACGCAGTATTTT. Its protein is CASIAGGTDTQYF.

This clonotype was observed at least ten times. The chain is built from TRBV24-1 and TRBJ2-7; no clear D. CDR3 length equals 13 residues. Germline CDR1 and CDR2: KGHDR and SFDVKD. V shed 2 bases and J shed 4 bases, with 8 bases lying between them. Here the CDR3 reads CATSDWGGYEQYF. CDR3 DNA sequence: TGTGCCACCAGTGATTGGGGTGGGTACGAGCAGTACTTC.

There are a few counts of this clonotype. This sequence may be a read error, since a much larger clone differs from it by one base. The chain joins TRBV9 to TRBJ2-1; 12 bases are a match to TRBD1. CDR3 length: 15 residues. Germline V CDR1 and CDR2: SGDLS, YYNGEE. V dropped 0 bases and J dropped 12; count of bases not matched to a gene: 7. The CDR3 DNA reads as TGTGCCAGCAGCGTAGAAGGGACAGGGGGCAGTGGGCAGTTCTTC. It specifies CASSVEGTGGSGQFF.

A remark on this clonotype: A single base separates this from a much larger clone, so it may be a read error. The chain employs TRBV11-2 and TRBJ2-3; D may be TRBD1 (6 bases). This CDR3 spans 12 amino acids. Germline loops: CDR1 SGHAT, CDR2 FQNNGV. This CDR3 reads CAGSSGVDTQYF. The CDR3 DNA reads as TGTGCCGGCAGCTCAGGGGTAGATACGCAGTATTTT. Together with reference TRBV11-2 and TRBJ2-3, the CDR3 gives the full variable domain: EAGVAQSPRYKIIEKRQSVAFWCNPISGHATLYWYQQILGQGPKLLIQFQNNGVVDDSQLPKDRFSAERLKGVDSTLKIQPAKLEDSAVYLCAGSSGVDTQYFGPGTRLTVL.

The chain couples TRBV10-1 to TRBJ1-1; 7 bases are a match to TRBD1. Trimming cost V 6 bases and J 0 bases; bases outside gene matches: 4. The CDR3 sequence is 14 residues long. Germline lookup yields CDR1 WNHNN and CDR2 SYGVQD (reference sequence). CDR3 loop: CASSEGQMNTEAFF. The CDR3 nucleotides read TGCGCCAGCAGCGAGGGACAGATGAACACTGAAGCTTTCTTT.

This clonotype was counted many times. The chain couples TRBV2 to TRBJ1-3; 7 bases are a match to TRBD1. This CDR3 has 15 residues. Trimming at V came to 6 bases and at J to 0 bases, leaving 5 bases not matched to a gene. Looked up from germline, CDR1 is SNHLY and CDR2 is FYNNEI. The CDR3 loop reads CASSPRGNSGNTIYF. The CDR3 DNA sequence: TGTGCCAGCAGCCCCAGGGGGAACTCTGGAAACACCATATATTTT.

A note on this clonotype: A read error is possible here, since a much larger clone lies one base away. The rearrangement uses TRBV30 and TRBJ2-5; TRBD1 matches 8 bases. The CDR3 extends over 16 amino acids. CDR1 GTSNPN and CDR2 SVGIG come from the germline V gene (reference sequence). The CDR3: CAWSPRTGTYQETQNF. DNA of the CDR3: TGTGCCTGGAGTCCGAGGACAGGGACGTACCAAGAGACCCAGAACTTC.

This clonotype was detected only a few times. The V and J genes are TRBV18 and TRBJ1-6, with a tentative D call TRBD1 (5 bases). The CDR3 loop spans 15 amino acids. The V end was cut by 4 bases, the J end by 8 bases, with 15 bases between. CDR1 KGHSH and CDR2 LQKENI come from the germline V gene. The CDR3 sequence is CASSQTTDLDSPLHF. CDR3 in DNA: TGTGCCAGCTCACAAACGACAGACCTCGATTCACCCCTCCACTTT.

This clonotype was detected ten times or more. The chain uses TRBV19 and TRBJ2-7, with 7 positions matching TRBD1. V was clipped by 4 bases and J by 2 bases; unmatched bases: 5. Germline V lookup: CDR1 LNHDA, CDR2 SQIVND (reference sequence). The CDR3 consists of 14 residues. Here the CDR3 reads CASSTTGFPYEQYF. The CDR3 nucleotides are TGTGCCAGTAGTACGACAGGGTTCCCCTACGAGCAGTACTTC.

This clonotype was observed many times. CDR3 nucleotides: TGCAGTGCTATCCCAGGGGGTAGTTGGCCCCAGCATTTT. It encodes CSAIPGGSWPQHF. This sequence joins TRBV20-1 and TRBJ1-5, with 7 nucleotides matching TRBD1. The CDR3 extends over 13 amino acids. Per germline, CDR1 DFQATT and CDR2 SNEGSKA (reference sequence). Trimming took 4 bases from V and 9 from J; bases not matched to a gene: 9.

On this clonotype itself: Just one base apart from a much larger clone, this may be a read error. As DNA, the CDR3 is TGTGCCAGTAGTATAGCCGGACAGGGGGTCGGTCAGCCCCAGCATTTT. Its protein is CASSIAGQGVGQPQHF. This chain links TRBV19 with TRBJ1-5, with 10 positions matching TRBD1. V lost 1 base, J lost 6 bases, and 6 bases stayed unmatched. Germline V gene data show CDR1 as LNHDA and CDR2 as SQIVND (reference sequence). This CDR3 contains 16 residues.

Here the CDR3 reads CASSYPIGTGGTTNEKLFF. CDR3 in DNA: TGTGCCAGCAGTTACCCTATCGGGACAGGGGGAACAACTAATGAAAAACTGTTTTTT. V gene TRBV6-6 combines with J gene TRBJ1-4, with 11 positions matching TRBD1. V was clipped by 2 bases and J by 0 bases; unmatched bases: 8. CDR3 size: 19 residues. Germline lookup yields CDR1 MNHNY and CDR2 SVGAGI (reference sequence).

J is TRBJ1-1 and V is TRBV6-1, with D unclear. Germline-derived CDR1 and CDR2 are MNHNS and SASEGT. CDR3 size: 14 residues. Trimming took off 2 bases at V and 0 bases at J, with 7 bases between the two ends. The CDR3 region is CASSELGLNTEAFF. In DNA, the CDR3 is TGTGCCAGCAGTGAACTGGGCCTGAACACTGAAGCTTTCTTT.

This clonotype was counted at least ten times. The V gene is TRBV19, the J gene TRBJ1-2; no clear D. This CDR3 is 16 amino acids long. Trimming cost V 2 bases and J 4 bases, with 17 bases left between them. Germline values: CDR1 LNHDA, CDR2 SQIVND (reference sequence). The CDR3 is CASSIRDRDGIYGYTF. The CDR3, as DNA: TGTGCCAGTAGTATACGAGACCGAGACGGGATCTATGGCTACACCTTC.

The CDR3 sequence is CASSPRDVQYF. CDR3 nucleotide sequence: TGTGCCAGCAGCCCCCGAGACGTTCAGTACTTC. The chain recombines TRBV11-2 with TRBJ2-4; D remains unclear. Germline values: CDR1 SGHAT, CDR2 FQNNGV. CDR3 length: 11 residues. The V gene lost 5 bases and the J gene lost 11 bases, with 10 bases spanning the gap.

The chain is built from TRBV28 and TRBJ2-3; 9 positions match TRBD1. Germline lookup yields CDR1 MDHEN and CDR2 SYDVKM. The length of the CDR3 is 17 residues. V shed 5 bases, J shed 3 bases, and the junction held 12 bases outside the gene matches. CDR3 loop: CASSPNPGQGKTDTQYF. CDR3 in DNA: TGTGCCAGCAGTCCCAATCCGGGACAGGGAAAGACAGATACGCAGTATTTT.